Listed below are T cell receptor beta chains from one sample, sequenced in a study of identical twins. TCRdb called the 5' RACE reads again in MiXCR, with one record for every CDR3 protein. The sample yields about 470,000 distinct CDR3 sequences, 20% to 25% seen once. This sample was also put to use in a study of T cells expressing NK-cell markers.

Sequenced input: CD4+ T cells sorted from blood. Receptors were obtained from a young woman in good health. Both conserved end residues are part of each CDR3. Fields, in order: D gene, J gene, CDR3 length, V gene, clone size, CDR3 protein, CDR3 DNA. A D gene is named only where the DNA matches it firmly. The size field is filled for only some rows; it gives once, few, many or a size class.

>.|TRBJ2-1|12|TRBV6-1|.
CASTEADNEQFF
TGTGCCAGCACGGAGGCGGACAATGAGCAGTTCTTC
>TRBD1|TRBJ2-3|16|TRBV20-1|few
CSALTFGTGSGDTQYF
TGCAGTGCCCTGACTTTTGGGACAGGGTCGGGAGATACGCAGTATTTT
>.|TRBJ1-5|13|TRBV10-3|.
CAICGGGNQPQHF
TGTGCCATCTGTGGGGGGGGCAATCAGCCCCAGCATTTT
>.|TRBJ1-5|14|TRBV10-3|few
CAISDGYSNQPQHF
TGTGCCATCAGTGATGGGTATAGCAATCAGCCCCAGCATTTT
>TRBD1|TRBJ1-5|13|TRBV20-1|many
CSAYRGGSQPQHF
TGCAGTGCTTACAGGGGGGGATCGCAGCCCCAGCATTTT
>.|TRBJ2-7|14|TRBV5-1|.
CASTKGYSSYEQYF
TGCGCCAGCACGAAGGGTTACAGCTCCTACGAGCAGTACTTC
>.|TRBJ2-2|13|TRBV3-1|many
CASSHAGTGELFF
TGTGCCAGCAGCCATGCGGGGACCGGGGAGCTGTTTTTT
>TRBD2|TRBJ2-4|18|TRBV5-1|few
CASSLASGGQWAKNIQYF
TGCGCCAGCAGCTTGGCTAGCGGGGGGCAATGGGCCAAAAACATTCAGTACTTC
>.|TRBJ2-1|15|TRBV7-8|.
CASEANSISYNEQFF
TGTGCCAGCGAGGCTAACTCCATCTCCTACAATGAGCAGTTCTTC
>TRBD2|TRBJ2-5|16|TRBV30|.
CACPLRRERPAETQYF
TGTGCCTGTCCTCTTAGGCGGGAGAGGCCTGCAGAGACCCAGTACTTC
>.|TRBJ2-1|14|TRBV25-1|.
CASRGVYRANEQFF
TGTGCCAGCAGAGGTGTCTATCGGGCCAATGAGCAGTTCTTC
>TRBD1|TRBJ2-5|15|TRBV6-5|.
CASSYSPTGRETQYF
TGTGCCAGCAGTTACTCGCCGACAGGGAGAGAGACCCAGTACTTC
>.|TRBJ2-1|14|TRBV5-1|.
CASSLGFGRNEQFF
TGCGCCAGCAGCTTGGGATTTGGCCGAAATGAGCAGTTCTTC
>TRBD2|TRBJ2-1|14|TRBV19|.
CASRLGREYNEQFF
TGTGCCAGTAGATTGGGGAGGGAATACAATGAGCAGTTCTTC
>TRBD2|TRBJ2-1|14|TRBV6-1|.
CAITLAGGYNEQFF
TGTGCCATAACGCTAGCGGGGGGCTACAATGAGCAGTTCTTC
>TRBD2|TRBJ2-1|14|TRBV10-3|many
CAIGPTSGSNEQFF
TGTGCCATCGGCCCGACTAGCGGGAGCAATGAGCAGTTCTTC
>.|TRBJ1-6|15|TRBV12-3/TRBV12-4|.
CASTGVSGSPSPLHF
TGTGCCAGCACTGGGGTCTCTGGGTCTCCTTCACCCCTCCACTTT
>TRBD2|TRBJ2-7|15|TRBV9|.
CASSTSAGGFYEQYF
TGTGCCAGCAGTACCTCAGCGGGAGGGTTCTACGAGCAGTACTTC
>TRBD1|TRBJ2-7|12|TRBV30|.
CASTTGGNEQYF
TGTGCCTCTACGACAGGGGGCAACGAGCAGTACTTC
>.|TRBJ2-7|14|TRBV10-2|.
CASIRRRSNREQYF
TGCGCCAGCATTCGGCGGAGGTCTAATCGCGAGCAGTACTTC
>TRBD2|TRBJ2-7|15|TRBV10-3|.
CAISLPGLEAGEQYF
TGTGCCATCAGTTTACCGGGACTAGAGGCCGGCGAGCAGTACTTC
>TRBD2|TRBJ2-1|16|TRBV5-6|.
CASSSIAGGPVMEQFF
TGTGCCAGCAGCTCCATAGCGGGGGGGCCTGTAATGGAGCAGTTCTTC
>TRBD1|TRBJ1-1|17|TRBV6-2/TRBV6-3|.
CASSYSAGGKVNTEAFF
TGTGCCAGCAGTTACTCGGCAGGGGGCAAGGTGAACACTGAAGCTTTCTTT
>.|TRBJ2-1|14|TRBV4-2|.
CASSQVSFPNEQFF
TGTGCCAGCAGCCAAGTGAGCTTCCCCAATGAGCAGTTCTTC
>TRBD1|TRBJ2-4|16|TRBV7-9|.
CASSRQGEGAFGIQYF
TGTGCCAGCAGCCGACAGGGCGAAGGGGCTTTCGGCATTCAGTACTTC
>.|TRBJ2-5|15|TRBV7-2|.
CASSQASGTQETQYF
TGTGCCAGCAGCCAGGCGTCTGGGACTCAAGAGACCCAGTACTTC
>.|TRBJ1-1|13|TRBV7-2|.
CASGGQQNTEAFF
TGTGCCAGCGGTGGGCAACAGAACACTGAAGCTTTCTTT
>TRBD1|TRBJ1-5|16|TRBV6-5|.
CASSYGGRGQNQPQHF
TGTGCCAGCAGTTACGGAGGCAGGGGGCAGAATCAGCCCCAGCATTTT
>TRBD1|TRBJ2-7|16|TRBV28|.
CASSTHGQGHYYEQYF
TGTGCCAGCAGCACCCACGGACAGGGCCATTACTACGAGCAGTACTTC
>.|TRBJ2-7|14|TRBV2|.
CASRVQGGSYEQYF
TGTGCCAGCAGGGTACAGGGGGGGTCCTACGAGCAGTACTTC
>.|TRBJ1-1|12|TRBV29-1|.
CSVMGMNTEAFF
TGCAGCGTGATGGGTATGAACACTGAAGCTTTCTTT
>TRBD2|TRBJ2-7|15|TRBV6-1|.
CASSGLAGGPHEQYF
TGTGCCAGCAGCGGACTAGCGGGAGGCCCCCACGAGCAGTACTTC
>TRBD2|TRBJ2-2|15|TRBV11-2|once
CASSRLAGVAGELFF
TGTGCCAGCAGCCGACTAGCGGGGGTAGCCGGGGAGCTGTTTTTT
>.|TRBJ1-5|15|TRBV12-3/TRBV12-4|.
CASSFVGGSNQPQHF
TGTGCCAGCAGTTTTGTCGGGGGTAGCAATCAGCCCCAGCATTTT
>TRBD2|TRBJ2-1|15|TRBV20-1|few
CSARRLAGAYNEQFF
TGCAGTGCTAGACGCCTAGCGGGAGCTTACAATGAGCAGTTCTTC
>TRBD1|TRBJ1-5|17|TRBV5-6|few
CASSWAQGKYSNQPQHF
TGTGCCAGCAGCTGGGCACAGGGGAAATATAGCAATCAGCCCCAGCATTTT
>.|TRBJ2-7|14|TRBV9|.
CASASGLGPSEQYF
TGTGCCAGCGCTTCGGGCCTCGGCCCCTCCGAGCAGTACTTC
>TRBD2|TRBJ2-1|13|TRBV29-1|many
CSSKRGSYNEQFF
TGCAGCTCCAAGCGGGGCTCCTACAATGAGCAGTTCTTC
>.|TRBJ1-1|16|TRBV19|.
CASSDSNRGLNTEAFF
TGTGCCAGTAGCGACTCTAACCGGGGCCTGAACACTGAAGCTTTCTTT
>TRBD2|TRBJ2-1|12|TRBV20-1|.
CSAPGLAHEQFF
TGCAGTGCCCCTGGACTAGCTCATGAGCAGTTCTTC
>TRBD2|TRBJ2-1|16|TRBV7-2|.
CASSLGKYPGGDEQFF
TGTGCCAGCAGCCTTGGGAAGTATCCGGGGGGAGATGAGCAGTTCTTC
>.|TRBJ2-3|16|TRBV6-5|.
CASSYLAAGSTDTQYF
TGTGCCAGCAGTTACTTAGCGGCGGGAAGCACAGATACGCAGTATTTT
>TRBD1|TRBJ2-1|15|TRBV5-6|many
CASSPTGSSYNEQFF
TGTGCCAGCAGCCCGACAGGGAGCTCCTACAATGAGCAGTTCTTC
>.|TRBJ2-1|16|TRBV12-3/TRBV12-4|.
CASSLVLSRSYNEQFF
TGTGCCAGCAGTTTAGTACTTAGTCGCTCCTACAATGAGCAGTTCTTC
>.|TRBJ1-2|13|TRBV6-6|.
CASSPGYDYGYTF
TGTGCCAGCAGCCCCGGGTACGACTATGGCTACACCTTC
>.|TRBJ2-6|13|TRBV18|few
CASSSSGANVLTF
TGTGCCAGCAGCAGCTCCGGGGCCAACGTCCTGACTTTC
>TRBD1|TRBJ2-6|16|TRBV6-1|.
CASSEGQGAGANVLTF
TGTGCCAGCAGTGAAGGCCAGGGGGCGGGGGCCAACGTCCTGACTTTC
>.|TRBJ1-1|14|TRBV7-2|.
CASSLVRWGTEAFF
TGTGCCAGCAGCTTAGTCAGGTGGGGAACTGAAGCTTTCTTT
>.|TRBJ1-5|15|TRBV9|few
CASSADGTPNQPQHF
TGTGCCAGCAGCGCTGACGGTACTCCTAATCAGCCCCAGCATTTT
>.|TRBJ2-3|16|TRBV5-6|.
CASSSSGTPSTDTQYF
TGTGCCAGCAGCTCATCCGGGACACCTAGCACAGATACGCAGTATTTT
>.|TRBJ2-3|13|TRBV7-3|.
CASSWDRADTQYF
TGTGCCAGCAGCTGGGACCGCGCAGATACGCAGTATTTT